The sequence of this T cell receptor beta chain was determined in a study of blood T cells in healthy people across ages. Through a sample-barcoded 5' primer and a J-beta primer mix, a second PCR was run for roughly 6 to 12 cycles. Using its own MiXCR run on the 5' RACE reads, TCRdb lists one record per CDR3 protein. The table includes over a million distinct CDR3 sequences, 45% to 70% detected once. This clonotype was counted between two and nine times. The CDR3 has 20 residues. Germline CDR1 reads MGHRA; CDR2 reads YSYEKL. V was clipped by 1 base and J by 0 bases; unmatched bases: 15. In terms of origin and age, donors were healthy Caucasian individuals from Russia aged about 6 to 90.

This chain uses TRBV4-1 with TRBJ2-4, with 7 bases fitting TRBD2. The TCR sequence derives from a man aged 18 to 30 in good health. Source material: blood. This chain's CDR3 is CASSQGLYTTREVAKNIQYF. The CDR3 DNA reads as TGCGCCAGCAGCCAAGGGTTATACACCACCCGGGAGGTAGCCAAAAACATTCAGTACTTC.